This T cell receptor (beta chain) derives from a study of early T cells in non-severe SARS-CoV-2 infection. In the study overall: Unpaired chains resulted from sequencing bulk RNA of unsorted whole blood. Study-wide points: Clonotype matching in VDJdb favored anti-spike CD8 responses and did not capture private and CD4 specificities.

A few counts support this clonotype. Its antigen remains unknown. Individual cDNA molecules each received unique molecular identifiers attached to them. MiXCR, applied by TCRdb to the 5' RACE reads, yields one record per CDR3 protein. Of tens of thousands of distinct CDR3 sequences in the sample, 12% were seen once. The CDR3 contains 14 residues. With 3 bases removed from V and 4 bases from J, the gap between germline ends came to 15 bases. The V gene's germline CDR1 is GTSNPN and CDR2 SVGIG (reference sequence). Sequencing was performed on whole blood. This chain connects TRBV30 to TRBJ2-5; tentative D call: TRBD1 (5 bases). The TCR sequence derives from an adult who was a healthcare worker with PCR-confirmed SARS-CoV-2 infection or an uninfected control (not recorded which). CDR3 protein: CAWRLDIRLETQYF. The CDR3 DNA reads as TGTGCCTGGAGGTTGGACATTCGGTTAGAGACCCAGTACTTC.